The next 20 T cell receptor beta chains were all read from a single sample in a study of T cell repertoires in cytomegalovirus infection. TCRdb recomputed calls from the reads with MiXCR, one row per CDR3 protein. Here the sample spans about 210,000 distinct CDR3 sequences, 6.5% being singletons. The sample taken for sequencing was PBMCs. Receptors originate from a human donor in good health (CMV status not recorded). Some clones in this sample may be carry-over from other donors' samples.

About this clonotype itself: This may arise from a read error, as a much more abundant clone is one base away. The V gene is TRBV15, the J gene TRBJ2-5, with a possible D match to TRBD1 (6 bases). Germline V gene data show CDR1 as LNHNV and CDR2 as YYDKDF (reference sequence). The length of the CDR3 is 13 residues. The CDR3 nucleotides read TGTGCCACCTCCGGACAGTCCCAAGATACCCAGTACTTC. Translated: CATSGQSQDTQYF.

This clonotype was counted at least ten times. The chain carries TRBV2 and TRBJ1-1; no definite D call. The germline V gene has CDR1 SNHLY and CDR2 FYNNEI. The germline V and J ends were trimmed by 6 bases and 3 bases, with 14 bases remaining between them. The CDR3 has 14 residues. The CDR3 sequence: CASRLDPWDTEAFF. The CDR3 region has the DNA TGTGCCAGCAGGTTAGACCCGTGGGACACTGAAGCTTTCTTT.

The table lists this clonotype with many counts. The gene calls are TRBV7-9 and TRBJ2-7; 9 bases are a match to TRBD1. Losses at the gene ends were 4 bases for V and 5 bases for J; bases not matched to a gene: 9. CDR3 size: 15 residues. The germline gives CDR1 SEHNR, CDR2 FQNEAQ (reference sequence). The CDR3 sequence is CASSSTGTGTNEQYF. CDR3 sequence (DNA): TGTGCCAGCAGCTCCACCGGGACAGGGACTAACGAGCAGTACTTC.

Ten or more counts support this clonotype. This chain joins TRBV19 and TRBJ1-1, with D uncertain. V was cut by 6 bases and J by 7 bases, with 12 bases left in between. Germline V CDR1 and CDR2: LNHDA, SQIVND (reference sequence). CDR3 length equals 12 residues. The CDR3 here is CASRTTGDEAFF. The CDR3 DNA is TGTGCCAGTAGAACGACTGGTGATGAAGCTTTCTTT.

In its sample, this clonotype was seen many times. The chain has TRBV7-2 and TRBJ2-5; D not resolved. Germline V CDR1 and CDR2: SGHTA, FQGNSA. The CDR3 length is 14 residues. The V gene lost 1 base and the J gene lost 1 base, with 7 bases spanning the gap. CDR3 loop: CASSLGGFQETQYF. CDR3 nucleotide sequence: TGTGCCAGCAGCTTAGGTGGTTTCCAAGAGACCCAGTACTTC.

Many counts were recorded for this clonotype. The chain couples TRBV7-9 to TRBJ2-5; D is ambiguous. From germline, CDR1 is SEHNR and CDR2 FQNEAQ (reference sequence). V was cut by 3 bases and J by 2 bases, with 7 bases left in between. This CDR3 has 13 amino acids. CDR3 in DNA: TGTGCCAGCAGCTTGATGGGGCAAGAGACCCAGTACTTC. Residues: CASSLMGQETQYF.

This clonotype has a count of ten or more. The genes are TRBV7-9 and TRBJ1-1; weak D call: TRBD1 (5 bases). Between the trimmed V and J ends, which lost 5 bases and 0 bases, there was a span of 13 bases. The CDR3 runs 15 residues. CDR1 and CDR2 (germline): SEHNR, FQNEAQ (reference sequence). The CDR3 DNA sequence: TGTGCCAGCAGCCTGGGGACGGTTTTGAACACTGAAGCTTTCTTT. Translation gives CASSLGTVLNTEAFF.

This clonotype was recorded many times. The chain recombines TRBV6-1 with TRBJ2-1; 7 bases line up with TRBD1. The CDR3 is 15 amino acids. CDR1 and CDR2 (germline): MNHNS, SASEGT. The ends lost 5 bases at V and 3 bases at J; junction bases unmatched: 7. Here the CDR3 reads CASSQAGGYYNEQFF. The CDR3 coding sequence is TGTGCCAGCAGTCAGGCAGGGGGATACTACAATGAGCAGTTCTTC.

This clonotype was detected many times. The chain recombines TRBV7-9 with TRBJ1-6; D unclear. The germline CDR1 and CDR2 sequences are SEHNR and FQNEAQ (reference sequence). There are 15 residues in the CDR3. Trimming pared 1 base from V and 7 bases from J, leaving 11 bases between. The CDR3 coding sequence is TGTGCCAGCAGCTTAGATACCACGGAAAATTCACCCCTCCACTTT. The encoded protein is CASSLDTTENSPLHF.

At least ten counts were recorded for this clonotype. The V call is TRBV7-2, the J call TRBJ2-4; 7 bases agree with TRBD2. The germline gives CDR1 SGHTA, CDR2 FQGNSA. After removal of 1 base from V and 9 bases from J, the junction contained 3 bases not matched to a gene. The CDR3 has 13 amino acids. The CDR3 nucleotides read TGTGCCAGCAGCTTAGGGGGGGGAGTCATTCAGTACTTC. Encoded protein: CASSLGGGVIQYF.

At least ten counts were recorded for this clonotype. The chain uses TRBV6-2 or TRBV6-3 and TRBJ1-1; 8 bases align to TRBD1. CDR1 and CDR2 from the germline V gene are MNHEY and SVGEGT. The CDR3 has 14 residues. V dropped 2 bases and J dropped 3; count of bases not matched to a gene: 2. CDR3 region: CASSYRQGYTEAFF. CDR3 sequence (DNA): TGTGCCAGCAGTTACCGACAGGGGTACACTGAAGCTTTCTTT.

This clonotype was counted many times. This chain joins TRBV5-1 and TRBJ1-2; D gene unclear. The V gene lost 3 bases and the J gene lost 6 bases, with 21 bases spanning the gap. The germline CDR1 and CDR2 sequences are SGHRS and YFSETQ. The CDR3 totals 16 residues. CDR3 region: CASSSGLSLGMNGYTF. CDR3 bases: TGCGCCAGCAGCTCTGGACTGTCTTTAGGTATGAATGGCTACACCTTC.

In this sample, this clonotype turned up many times. The chain links TRBV5-6 to TRBJ2-1, with D unclear. The CDR3 covers 11 residues. V lost 4 bases and J lost 9, with 8 bases in between. Germline CDR1 reads SGHDT; CDR2 reads YYEEEE. The CDR3: CASSMHGEQFF. The CDR3 DNA is TGTGCCAGCAGCATGCATGGTGAGCAGTTCTTC. Drawing the rest from reference TRBV5-6 and TRBJ2-1, the complete variable domain is DAGVTQSPTHLIKTRGQQVTLRCSPKSGHDTVSWYQQALGQGPQFIFQYYEEEERQRGNFPDRFSGHQFPNYSSELNVNALLLGDSALYLCASSMHGEQFFGPGTRLTVL.

CDR3 coding DNA: TGTGCCAGCACCCAGGCAGTGTACGTCCACTTT. Its translation: CASTQAVYVHF. The chain links TRBV2 to TRBJ1-6; D gene ambiguous. Germline CDR1 is SNHLY and CDR2 is FYNNEI. The V end was cut by 7 bases, the J end by 17 bases, with 15 bases between. The CDR3 has 11 amino acids.

This clonotype was seen repeatedly, ten times or more. This chain joins TRBV20-1 and TRBJ1-1; D remains unclear. V lost 5 bases and J 4 bases, leaving 14 bases between the germline ends. CDR1 is DFQATT, CDR2 SNEGSKA, per germline (reference sequence). This CDR3 region has 13 residues. CDR3 amino acids: CSARVSGSTEAFF. CDR3 DNA sequence: TGCAGTGCTCGTGTGTCGGGGTCCACTGAAGCTTTCTTT.

This sequence joins TRBV20-1 and TRBJ1-5, with unresolved D. Germline V gene sequence: CDR1 DFQATT, CDR2 SNEGSKA (reference sequence). Trimming took off 0 bases at V and 6 bases at J, with 15 bases between the two ends. The CDR3 runs 15 residues. DNA of the CDR3: TGCAGTGCTAGAGAAACGGGGAGGCAGAGTCAGCCCCAGCATTTT. Translating it yields CSARETGRQSQPQHF.

This chain uses TRBV12-3 or TRBV12-4 with TRBJ2-7; TRBD2 agrees at 8 bases. V dropped 10 bases and J dropped 3; count of bases not matched to a gene: 8. The CDR3 contains 13 residues. CDR3 in DNA: TGTGCCAACCCGGGACTAGTCCTCTACGAGCAGTACTTC. Protein: CANPGLVLYEQYF.

In this sample, this clonotype turned up many times. The V and J genes are TRBV5-1 and TRBJ2-3; 12 positions match TRBD2. J gave up 8 bases and V 0 bases, and 7 bases lay outside the gene matches. The germline V gene has CDR1 SGHRS and CDR2 YFSETQ. The CDR3 extends over 16 amino acids. In DNA, the CDR3 is TGCGCCAGCAGCTTGGCGGGACTAGCGGGTGAGAGTACGCAGTATTTT. It is translated as CASSLAGLAGESTQYF.

This clonotype was counted many times. This sequence joins TRBV7-2 and TRBJ2-2; perhaps TRBD1 as D (5 bases). Germline loops: CDR1 SGHTA, CDR2 FQGNSA. There are 14 residues in the CDR3. Trimming pared 5 bases from V and 1 base from J, leaving 8 bases between. This CDR3 reads CASSPTVNTGELFF. DNA for the CDR3: TGTGCCAGCAGCCCGACAGTGAACACCGGGGAGCTGTTTTTT. The complete variable domain, with remaining parts taken from reference TRBV7-2 and TRBJ2-2, reads GAGVSQSPSNKVTEKGKDVELRCDPISGHTALYWYRQSLGQGLEFLIYFQGNSAPDKSGLPSDRFSAERTGGSVSTLTIQRTQQEDSAVYLCASSPTVNTGELFFGEGSRLTVL.

This clonotype was detected a few times. This may come from a read error, since a much larger clone is one base off. The gene calls are TRBV6-2 or TRBV6-3 and TRBJ1-5, with a tentative D call TRBD1 (6 bases). CDR1 is MNHEY, CDR2 SVGEGT, per germline. The CDR3 sequence is 11 residues long. Trimming pared 6 bases from V and 13 bases from J, leaving 13 bases between. The CDR3 sequence: CASRYGGGQHF. CDR3 nucleotides: TGTGCCAGCAGGTATGGAGGGGGTCAGCATTTT.